A single sample is the source of the 32 T cell receptor beta chains below, sequenced in a study of blood T cell repertoires in COVID-19. Only in-frame clones appear in the TCRdb table, and some are missing; sequencing was by immunoSEQ multiplex PCR. In the table there are 180,000 or so clones, about 80% of which are singletons. Sequencing was carried out using PBMCs or T cells enriched from blood (not recorded which). The receptors come from a man between 60 and 70 years old who had been exposed to COVID-19.

The genes are TRBV30 and TRBJ2-7; 8 bases line up with TRBD2. CDR3 length equals 17 residues. Germline values: CDR1 GTSNPN, CDR2 SVGIG (reference sequence). With 7 bases clipped from V and 0 bases from J, the junction kept 17 bases outside the gene matches. CDR3 in amino acids: CASLRGENTGHSYEQYF. The CDR3 DNA reads as TGTGCCTCACTGCGGGGGGAGAATACGGGACACTCCTACGAGCAGTACTTC.

The V and J genes are TRBV4-1 and TRBJ2-2, with 11 nucleotides matching TRBD2. Germline assignment: CDR1 MGHRA and CDR2 YSYEKL. V lost 3 bases and J lost 4; bases outside the gene matches: 1. The CDR3 is 15 amino acids. The CDR3 protein is CASSHGLAGTGELFF. CDR3 nucleotide sequence: TGCGCCAGCAGCCATGGACTAGCGGGCACCGGGGAGCTGTTTTTT.

This chain uses TRBV27 with TRBJ2-1; 7 positions agree with TRBD2. Germline CDR1 and CDR2: MNHEY and SMNVEV (reference sequence). This CDR3 spans 14 amino acids. V lost 6 bases and J lost 4; bases outside the gene matches: 6. The CDR3 here is CASRRSSGYNEQFF. Written as DNA, the CDR3 is TGTGCCAGCAGGAGGTCTAGCGGTTACAATGAGCAGTTCTTC.

The sample holds a few counts of this clone. V and J are TRBV9 and TRBJ2-5; 10 bases fit TRBD2. Germline assignment: CDR1 SGDLS and CDR2 YYNGEE. After removal of 0 bases from V and 2 bases from J, the junction contained 7 bases not matched to a gene. The CDR3 has 17 amino acids. CDR3 coding DNA: TGTGCCAGCAGCGTAGGGCTAGCGGGAGTTTTGCAAGAGACCCAGTACTTC. This gives the protein CASSVGLAGVLQETQYF.

This chain joins TRBV5-6 and TRBJ2-1; D is undetermined. The CDR3 has 14 residues. Looked up from germline, CDR1 is SGHDT and CDR2 is YYEEEE. V shed 3 bases and J shed 6 bases, with 13 bases lying between them. In nucleotides, the CDR3 is TGTGCCAGCAGCTCGCTTCGACAACCCAATGAGCAGTTCTTC. It encodes CASSSLRQPNEQFF.

The chain joins TRBV4-1 to TRBJ1-2, with D possibly matching TRBD1 (6 bases). Germline values: CDR1 MGHRA, CDR2 YSYEKL. V shed 1 base and J shed 2 bases, with 8 bases lying between them. CDR3 length: 14 amino acids. The CDR3 protein is CASSQVGANYGYTF. CDR3 sequence (DNA): TGCGCCAGCAGCCAAGTGGGGGCCAACTATGGCTACACCTTC.

This clone was detected ten times or more. The chain recombines TRBV19 with TRBJ1-2; 8 bases map to TRBD1. Germline V gene lookup returns CDR1 LNHDA and CDR2 SQIVND (reference sequence). The J segment lost 3 bases and the V segment lost 4 bases, leaving 7 bases of the junction unmatched. The CDR3 is made up of 15 amino acids. CDR3 in amino acids: CASSNEIQGDYGYTF. CDR3 sequence (DNA): TGTGCCAGTAGTAACGAGATACAGGGGGACTATGGCTACACCTTC.

There are a few counts of this clone. The genes are TRBV2 and TRBJ2-1, with TRBD2 matching 12 bases. V lost 6 bases to trimming and J lost 8 bases; unmatched junction nucleotides: 17. CDR1 and CDR2 (germline): SNHLY, FYNNEI. The CDR3 has 18 residues. CDR3 loop: CASRDGLAGRNLLDEQFF. As DNA, the CDR3 is TGTGCCAGCAGGGACGGACTAGCGGGGAGGAATCTCCTCGATGAGCAGTTCTTC. Variable domain in full (rest from reference TRBV2 and TRBJ2-1): EPEVTQTPSHQVTQMGQEVILRCVPISNHLYFYWYRQILGQKVEFLVSFYNNEISEKSEIFDDQFSVERPDGSNFTLKIRSTKLEDSAMYFCASRDGLAGRNLLDEQFFGPGTRLTVL.

The V gene is TRBV6-5, the J gene TRBJ1-5; D is possibly TRBD1 (5 bases). Germline V gene lookup returns CDR1 MNHEY and CDR2 SVGAGI. Trimming stripped 8 bases from V and 6 bases from J, with 20 bases between. This CDR3 contains 15 residues. In DNA form, the CDR3 reads TGTGCCAGCGCCGATCAGGGTCTGTACGGTCAGCCCCAGCATTTT. Residues: CASADQGLYGQPQHF.

This clone was detected only once. V and J are TRBV15 and TRBJ2-3; 9 bases match TRBD2. The J segment lost 2 bases and the V segment lost 5 bases, leaving 8 bases of the junction unmatched. Germline assignment: CDR1 LNHNV and CDR2 YYDKDF (reference sequence). This CDR3 region has 16 residues. In nucleotides, the CDR3 is TGTGCCACCAGCGGTAGCGGGGGAGGTATCACAGATACGCAGTATTTT. As protein: CATSGSGGGITDTQYF.

The chain is built from TRBV3-1 (or the pseudogene TRBV3-2) and TRBJ1-3; D uncertain. Germline V gives CDR1 LGHDT, CDR2 YNNKEL (reference sequence). V was pared by 4 bases and J by 0 bases, with 7 bases between. CDR3 length equals 14 residues. The CDR3 sequence is CASSPSGSGNTIYF. The CDR3 DNA sequence: TGTGCCAGCAGCCCATCGGGCTCTGGAAACACCATATATTTT.

Only one count was recorded for this clone. V gene TRBV5-1 combines with J gene TRBJ2-4; 8 nucleotides line up with TRBD1. Losses at the gene ends were 4 bases for V and 8 bases for J; bases not matched to a gene: 8. The CDR3 length is 14 residues. CDR1 SGHRS and CDR2 YFSETQ come from the germline V gene. For the CDR3, the DNA is TGCGCCAGCAGCGATACGACAGGGGCAGACATTCAGTACTTC. Its translation is CASSDTTGADIQYF.

This rearrangement joins TRBV5-6 to TRBJ2-1; D may be TRBD1 (6 bases). The CDR3 extends over 15 amino acids. Germline CDR1 is SGHDT and CDR2 is YYEEEE. Trimming cost V 4 bases and J 1 base, with 12 bases left between them. CDR3 DNA sequence: TGTGCCAGCAGCGGGGGACAAGGATCCTACAATGAGCAGTTCTTC. Translating it yields CASSGGQGSYNEQFF.

V is TRBV29-1 and J is TRBJ2-2; D is perhaps TRBD2 (5 bases). From germline, CDR1 is SQVTM and CDR2 ANQGSEA. The CDR3 sequence is 14 residues long. The V gene lost 2 bases and the J gene lost 2 bases, with 9 bases spanning the gap. The CDR3 DNA follows: TGCAGCGTTGAAACGCGGACTAACACCGGGGAGCTGTTTTTT. Translation gives CSVETRTNTGELFF.

V is TRBV15 and J is TRBJ1-5; D is perhaps TRBD1 (5 bases). V was clipped by 0 bases and J by 5 bases, with 11 bases between them. Per germline, CDR1 LNHNV and CDR2 YYDKDF (reference sequence). The CDR3 is 15 amino acids. The CDR3 sequence: CATSRDFGGHQPQHF. DNA of the CDR3: TGTGCCACCAGCAGAGATTTCGGGGGACATCAGCCCCAGCATTTT.

V usage is TRBV7-6 and J usage is TRBJ1-4; 12 bases line up with TRBD1. The CDR3 covers 20 residues. Trimming took 4 bases from V and 6 from J; bases not matched to a gene: 18. In germline, CDR1 is SGHVS, CDR2 FNYEAQ. The CDR3 nucleotides are TGTGCCAGCAGCTCGGCAAGCCGGGACAGGGGGCCACTAAGACATGAAAAACTGTTTTTT. It encodes CASSSASRDRGPLRHEKLFF.

The chain joins TRBV6-2 or TRBV6-3 to TRBJ2-5; 7 bases align to TRBD2. This CDR3 has 15 amino acids. CDR1 is MNHEY and CDR2 is SVGEGT in the germline V gene. V lost 4 bases, J lost 6 bases, and 11 bases stayed unmatched. The CDR3 region has the DNA TGTGCCAGCAGTTCCCGGGGGGTCCTGGGAAAGACCCAGTACTTC. Translation gives CASSSRGVLGKTQYF.

This sequence joins TRBV6-5 and TRBJ2-3; 9 nucleotides match TRBD2. This CDR3 is 14 amino acids long. Germline V gene lookup returns CDR1 MNHEY and CDR2 SVGAGI. V was pared by 7 bases and J by 10 bases, with 12 bases of the junction left unmatched. In nucleotides, the CDR3 is TGTGCCAGCATACTTGCGGGAGGGCCTTCTTCGCAGTATTTT. Amino acid sequence: CASILAGGPSSQYF.

The DNA of the CDR3 is TGTGCCAGCTCAAACGGGGGAAACACTGAAGCTTTCTTT. This codes for CASSNGGNTEAFF. The J gene is TRBJ1-1, the V gene TRBV7-7, with a weak D call TRBD1 (5 bases). V lost 8 bases and J 2 bases, leaving 12 bases between the germline ends. The CDR3 covers 13 residues. Germline V gene data show CDR1 as SSHAT and CDR2 as FNYEAQ (reference sequence).

This clone was observed a handful of times. J is TRBJ1-1 and V is TRBV14; D not resolved. This CDR3 has 12 residues. V was cut by 2 bases and J by 1 base, with 2 bases left in between. Germline V gene sequence: CDR1 SGHDN, CDR2 FVKESK. CDR3 DNA sequence: TGTGCCAGCAGCCAACAGAACACTGAAGCTTTCTTT. Its translation is CASSQQNTEAFF.

Concerning this clone: The same CDR3 also results from other DNA sequences found in this sample. In DNA form, the CDR3 reads TGTGCCAGCAGTTTACGAGGCAATCAGCCCCAGCATTTT. This sequence encodes CASSLRGNQPQHF. The chain is built from TRBV27 and TRBJ1-5; D is uncertain. Trimming removed 2 bases at V and 2 bases at J, with 4 bases between. This CDR3 has 13 amino acids. Germline V gene lookup returns CDR1 MNHEY and CDR2 SMNVEV (reference sequence).

J is TRBJ2-5 and V is TRBV5-1, with TRBD1 identical over 8 bases. The germline V gene encodes CDR1 SGHRS and CDR2 YFSETQ. CDR3 size: 14 residues. The V gene end was trimmed by 2 bases and the J gene end by 5 bases; junction bases not matched to a gene: 5. CDR3 sequence reads: CASSLRTGRETQYF. CDR3 bases: TGCGCCAGCAGCTTAAGGACAGGGCGGGAGACCCAGTACTTC. The full variable domain, completed using reference TRBV5-1 and TRBJ2-5, is KAGVTQTPRYLIKTRGQQVTLSCSPISGHRSVSWYQQTPGQGLQFLFEYFSETQRNKGNFPGRFSGRQFSNSRSEMNVSTLELGDSALYLCASSLRTGRETQYFGPGTRLLVL.

This rearrangement joins TRBV4-3 to TRBJ2-1, with D perhaps TRBD1 (5 bases). The CDR3 covers 13 residues. The V gene lost 0 bases and the J gene lost 8 bases, with 8 bases spanning the gap. CDR1 LGHNA and CDR2 YSLEER come from the germline V gene. The CDR3 protein is CASSQEEGDEQFF. CDR3 in DNA: TGCGCCAGCAGCCAAGAAGAAGGGGATGAGCAGTTCTTC.

The chain links TRBV27 to TRBJ1-6, with D uncertain. The germline V gene encodes CDR1 MNHEY and CDR2 SMNVEV (reference sequence). Trimming pared 5 bases from V and 6 bases from J, leaving 11 bases between. This CDR3 spans 14 amino acids. In DNA form, the CDR3 reads TGTGCCAGCAGTCCCCTGGGCCTTAATTCACCCCTCCACTTT. This sequence encodes CASSPLGLNSPLHF.

This clone was recorded only once. V usage is TRBV7-7 and J usage is TRBJ2-5; 9 positions agree with TRBD2. Germline loops: CDR1 SSHAT, CDR2 FNYEAQ (reference sequence). This CDR3 region has 14 residues. Losses at the gene ends were 1 base for V and 5 bases for J; bases not matched to a gene: 2. In DNA form, the CDR3 reads TGTGCCAGCAGCTTAGTAGCGGGAGACGAGACCCAGTACTTC. Residues: CASSLVAGDETQYF.

The genes are TRBV5-4 and TRBJ2-1; TRBD2 is a possible D gene (6 bases). Germline CDR1 reads SGHNT; CDR2 reads YYREEE (reference sequence). V lost 0 bases to trimming and J lost 4 bases, with 14 bases between them. The CDR3 runs 16 residues. The CDR3 coding sequence is TGTGCCAGCAGCTTGGGGGGACTCCTCCTTTACAATGAGCAGTTCTTC. Translating gives CASSLGGLLLYNEQFF.

This chain connects TRBV10-3 to TRBJ2-3; 11 bases agree with TRBD1. This CDR3 comprises 15 residues. Per the germline V gene, CDR1 is ENHRY and CDR2 is SYGVKD. Trimming took 6 bases from V and 4 from J; bases not matched to a gene: 6. CDR3 sequence reads: CAISSGQGAADTQYF. In nucleotides, the CDR3 is TGTGCCATCAGCTCAGGACAGGGGGCAGCAGATACGCAGTATTTT.

This clone was seen just once. The chain employs TRBV27 and TRBJ1-1, with D hard to call. Trimming pared 3 bases from V and 1 base from J, leaving 18 bases between. CDR1 and CDR2 from the germline V gene are MNHEY and SMNVEV (reference sequence). CDR3 size: 17 residues. CDR3 protein: CASSFFGRASSNTEAFF. CDR3 in DNA: TGTGCCAGCAGTTTTTTTGGGAGGGCGAGTTCGAACACTGAAGCTTTCTTT.

The chain recombines TRBV2 with TRBJ2-5; D ambiguous. V lost 8 bases, J lost 5 bases, and 15 bases lay in between. Germline assignment: CDR1 SNHLY and CDR2 FYNNEI. The CDR3 runs 13 residues. Written as DNA, the CDR3 is TGTGCCAGCTGTTGTGACAAGGATGAGACCCAGTACTTC. Translated: CASCCDKDETQYF.

The J gene is TRBJ2-1, the V gene TRBV6-5, with 7 bases fitting TRBD2. CDR1 is MNHEY, CDR2 SVGAGI, per germline. V dropped 5 bases and J dropped 3; count of bases not matched to a gene: 1. The CDR3 spans 13 residues. Written as DNA, the CDR3 is TGTGCCAGCAGTAGGGACTACTACAATGAGCAGTTCTTC. This codes for CASSRDYYNEQFF.

The chain employs TRBV12-2 and TRBJ2-1; the D call in the table, TRBD2, was not verified against the DNA. TRBV12-2 constitutes a pseudogene. This CDR3 contains 18 residues. CDR3: CASRFGGRALSIMNEQFF. CDR3 sequence (DNA): TGTGCAAGTCGCTTCGGCGGGAGGGCCTTGAGTATTATGAATGAGCAGTTCTTC.

CDR3 residues: CASSLDPASGNEQFF. DNA for the CDR3: TGTGCCAGCAGCTTAGATCCGGCTAGTGGTAATGAGCAGTTCTTC. The gene calls are TRBV11-3 and TRBJ2-1; D ambiguous. CDR1 is SGHNT and CDR2 is YENEEA in the germline V gene. This CDR3 contains 15 residues. The V gene lost 0 bases and the J gene lost 7 bases, with 13 bases spanning the gap.